What follows describes a single T cell receptor beta chain. Germline assignment: CDR1 MDHEN and CDR2 SYDVKM. Trimming stripped 0 bases from V and 9 bases from J, with 18 bases between. This CDR3 is 15 amino acids long. Second-dose recipients at about 4 or about 12 weeks were treated as one pooled group. The data are from a study of T cell responses to AZD1222 COVID-19 vaccine. TCRdb's copy holds only in-frame clones and misses some; the assay was immunoSEQ multiplex PCR. The sample lists some 150,000 clones; approximately 92% were seen once. The clonotype originates from an adult who received the AZD1222 COVID-19 vaccine. V and J are TRBV28 and TRBJ2-7, with a tentative D call TRBD1 (5 bases). The sequenced sample was peripheral blood, obtained 28 days after the second AZD1222 dose. The CDR3 nucleotides are TGTGCCAGCAGTTTATGGTACAGGTTACTTTTTGGGCAGTACTTC. Its translation is CASSLWYRLLFGQYF.